The 30 T cell receptor beta chains given below trace back to one sample, sequenced in a study of CD8 T cells in Susac syndrome. RNA was extracted with the RNeasy kit, and a quantity of roughly 0.5 to 1 ug was reverse transcribed using random hexamers. TCRdb reprocessed the immunoSEQ multiplex PCR reads via MiXCR and lists one record per CDR3 protein. The sample includes approximately 190,000 distinct CDR3 sequences, 93% of them seen just once. The source material was CD4+ T cells from PBMCs. These receptor sequences come from a human donor in good health.

V and J are TRBV11-3 and TRBJ2-1; a weak D match, TRBD2 (5 bases). Trimming shortened V by 0 bases and J by 11 bases, and 11 bases separated the two germline ends. Germline values: CDR1 SGHNT, CDR2 YENEEA. The CDR3 runs to 13 residues. The CDR3 spells CASSLDWAGQQFF. CDR3 bases: TGTGCCAGCAGCTTAGACTGGGCGGGCCAGCAGTTCTTC.

The sample holds a few counts of this clonotype. The chain has TRBV18 and TRBJ1-1, with 7 bases matching TRBD1. The CDR3 contains 13 residues. Germline trimming cut 6 bases from V and 5 bases from J; bases unmatched to any gene: 6. The germline V gene encodes CDR1 KGHSH and CDR2 LQKENI. The CDR3 coding sequence is TGTGCCAGCTCCCAGGGGGAGGGGACTGAAGCTTTCTTT. Its protein is CASSQGEGTEAFF.

V gene TRBV2 combines with J gene TRBJ1-1; D perhaps matches TRBD1 (5 bases). This CDR3 has 12 amino acids. Germline V gene sequence: CDR1 SNHLY, CDR2 FYNNEI. V lost 8 bases to trimming and J lost 5 bases, with 12 bases between them. For the CDR3, the DNA is TGTGCCAGCTCGAGGGGAGGGACTGAAGCTTTCTTT. This gives the protein CASSRGGTEAFF.

J is TRBJ2-5 and V is TRBV5-1; the D call may be TRBD1 or TRBD2 (5 bases each). Germline V gene sequence: CDR1 SGHRS, CDR2 YFSETQ. The CDR3 contains 13 residues. Between the trimmed V and J ends, which lost 4 bases and 5 bases, there was a span of 12 bases. CDR3 protein: CASSVGTVETQYF. The CDR3 coding sequence is TGCGCCAGCAGCGTGGGGACGGTCGAGACCCAGTACTTC.

V usage is TRBV20-1 and J usage is TRBJ2-3; D is ambiguous. Deletions cut 5 bases from V and 3 bases from J, with 6 bases between. The CDR3 is made up of 11 amino acids. CDR1 is DFQATT and CDR2 is SNEGSKA in the germline V gene (reference sequence). The CDR3 nucleotides are TGCAGTGCTCAAGTTACAGATACGCAGTATTTT. Protein product: CSAQVTDTQYF.

This clonotype is a singleton in its sample. This chain links TRBV12-3 or TRBV12-4 with TRBJ2-3; D is unresolved. With 3 bases removed from V and 5 bases from J, the gap between germline ends came to 9 bases. CDR3 size: 13 residues. CDR3 loop: CASSFSEGDTQYF. CDR3 DNA sequence: TGTGCCAGCAGTTTCAGCGAAGGAGATACGCAGTATTTT.

This clonotype was found once. The chain employs TRBV19 and TRBJ2-1; 10 bases match TRBD1. Germline V gene data show CDR1 as LNHDA and CDR2 as SQIVND (reference sequence). CDR3 length: 15 residues. Trimming took 6 bases from V and 5 from J; bases not matched to a gene: 7. The CDR3 spells CASRAGGQGNNEQFF. The CDR3 DNA follows: TGTGCCAGTAGAGCAGGGGGACAGGGGAACAATGAGCAGTTCTTC.

This chain links TRBV28 with TRBJ2-7; D not resolved. The ends were cut back, 6 bases at V and 3 bases at J, with 9 bases in the middle. The CDR3 runs to 12 residues. Germline values: CDR1 MDHEN, CDR2 SYDVKM. CDR3 region: CASRAQIYEQYF. CDR3 nucleotide sequence: TGTGCCAGCAGAGCGCAGATCTACGAGCAGTACTTC.

The V gene is TRBV7-3, the J gene TRBJ2-3, with D perhaps matching TRBD1 (5 bases). V lost 5 bases, J lost 3 bases, and 9 bases lay in between. CDR3 size: 13 residues. CDR1 is SGHTA and CDR2 is FQGTGA in the germline V gene. The DNA of the CDR3 is TGTGCCAGCAGCCCTAGGGGTACAGATACGCAGTATTTT. It specifies CASSPRGTDTQYF.

The chain recombines TRBV20-1 with TRBJ2-5, with a possible D match to TRBD1 (5 bases). Trimming took off 2 bases at V and 7 bases at J, with 17 bases between the two ends. Germline V lookup: CDR1 DFQATT, CDR2 SNEGSKA (reference sequence). The CDR3 spans 14 residues. The CDR3 protein is CSARKGAAVGTQYF. The CDR3 region has the DNA TGCAGTGCTAGAAAAGGGGCAGCCGTCGGGACCCAGTACTTC.

V usage is TRBV2 and J usage is TRBJ1-1, with D unresolved. The V gene's germline CDR1 is SNHLY and CDR2 FYNNEI. Trimming cost V 7 bases and J 0 bases, with 12 bases left between them. This CDR3 is built from 14 residues. The CDR3 spells CASKDTDMNTEAFF. In DNA form, the CDR3 reads TGTGCCAGCAAGGATACAGATATGAACACTGAAGCTTTCTTT.

CDR3 nucleotide sequence: TGTGCCAGCTCTTCGGGCAGGGGGCGAGGCTACACCGGGGAGCTGTTTTTT. It yields the protein CASSSGRGRGYTGELFF. The rearrangement links TRBV28 to TRBJ2-2, with 8 nucleotides matching TRBD1. There are 17 residues in the CDR3. J gave up 3 bases and V 8 bases, and 14 bases lay outside the gene matches. In germline, CDR1 is MDHEN, CDR2 SYDVKM.

The chain combines TRBV11-1 with TRBJ2-7; D perhaps matches TRBD1 (6 bases). This CDR3 is 15 amino acids long. Germline V gene lookup returns CDR1 SGHAT and CDR2 FQDESV (reference sequence). V dropped 5 bases and J dropped 2 bases, with 16 bases sitting between them. CDR3 coding DNA: TGTGCCAGCAGCCCCCGTGTGGGGGCTGCCTACGAGCAGTACTTC. It yields the protein CASSPRVGAAYEQYF.

The genes are TRBV15 and TRBJ2-5; 7 positions agree with TRBD1. The germline gives CDR1 LNHNV, CDR2 YYDKDF (reference sequence). V lost 1 base to trimming and J lost 1 base; unmatched junction nucleotides: 3. The CDR3 covers 15 residues. In nucleotides, the CDR3 is TGTGCCACCAGCAGAGTGACAGGGATCCAAGAGACCCAGTACTTC. Translating it yields CATSRVTGIQETQYF.

The chain couples TRBV9 to TRBJ1-2; D not resolved. The ends were cut back, 5 bases at V and 7 bases at J, with 15 bases in the middle. The germline CDR1 and CDR2 sequences are SGDLS and YYNGEE. This CDR3 contains 13 residues. Here the CDR3 reads CASSFSTHGGYTF. CDR3 sequence (DNA): TGTGCCAGCAGTTTTAGCACCCACGGTGGCTACACCTTC.

The chain employs TRBV28 and TRBJ2-5, with TRBD1 identical over 7 bases. Germline values: CDR1 MDHEN, CDR2 SYDVKM. J was trimmed by 5 bases and V by 6 bases; bases with no gene match: 12. The length of the CDR3 is 15 residues. CDR3 nucleotides: TGTGCCAGCAGCAGACGACAGGGATCAAAGGAGACCCAGTACTTC. It yields the protein CASSRRQGSKETQYF.

This rearrangement joins TRBV2 to TRBJ2-5; D is perhaps TRBD1 or TRBD2 (5 bases each). CDR1 is SNHLY, CDR2 FYNNEI, per germline. Deletions cut 4 bases from V and 3 bases from J, with 9 bases between. This CDR3 has 13 residues. This chain's CDR3 is CASSAREKETQYF. The CDR3 DNA reads TGTGCCAGCAGTGCCAGGGAGAAAGAGACCCAGTACTTC.

The rearrangement uses TRBV25-1 and TRBJ2-7; D perhaps matches TRBD1 (5 bases). Germline values: CDR1 MGHDK, CDR2 SYGVNS. With 4 bases removed from V and 3 bases from J, the gap between germline ends came to 13 bases. This CDR3 is 14 amino acids long. The CDR3: CASSASRTNYEQYF. In DNA form, the CDR3 reads TGTGCCAGCAGTGCCAGTAGGACAAACTACGAGCAGTACTTC.

This clonotype was found once. The chain uses TRBV6-5 and TRBJ1-6; D remains unclear. The V end was cut by 7 bases, the J end by 7 bases, with 14 bases between. The CDR3 is 14 amino acids. Germline-derived CDR1 and CDR2 are MNHEY and SVGAGI. The CDR3, as DNA: TGTGCCAGCAAAAGGGAACTGATGAATTCACCCCTCCACTTT. Protein sequence: CASKRELMNSPLHF.

The rearrangement uses TRBV25-1 and TRBJ2-2; no firm D call. The V end lost 5 bases, the J end lost 1 base, and 8 bases lay between the germline ends. CDR1 is MGHDK and CDR2 is SYGVNS in the germline V gene. The CDR3 is made up of 14 amino acids. CDR3 DNA: TGTGCCAGCAGTCAGCCGGAGAACACCGGGGAGCTGTTTTTT. This sequence encodes CASSQPENTGELFF.

CDR3 amino acids: CASNQGYEQYF. CDR3 bases: TGTGCCAGCAATCAGGGCTACGAGCAGTACTTC. The chain recombines TRBV19 with TRBJ2-7; tentatively, D is TRBD1 (5 bases). The germline CDR1 and CDR2 sequences are LNHDA and SQIVND (reference sequence). Trimming pared 9 bases from V and 3 bases from J, leaving 9 bases between. The CDR3 extends over 11 amino acids. Using reference TRBV19 and TRBJ2-7 for the parts outside the CDR3, the full variable domain is DGGITQSPKYLFRKEGQNVTLSCEQNLNHDAMYWYRQDPGQGLRLIYYSQIVNDFQKGDIAEGYSVSREKKESFPLTVTSAQKNPTAFYLCASNQGYEQYFGPGTRLTVT.

The chain links TRBV20-1 to TRBJ2-7; D tentatively fits TRBD1 or TRBD2 (5 bases each). This CDR3 region has 12 residues. V was trimmed by 5 bases and J by 6 bases, leaving 14 bases between them. Germline values: CDR1 DFQATT, CDR2 SNEGSKA (reference sequence). The CDR3 nucleotides read TGCAGTGCTTCCACGGGGCGGGCCGAGCAGTACGTC. Protein sequence: CSASTGRAEQYV.

This chain links TRBV5-1 with TRBJ2-1, with TRBD2 matching over 12 bases. The CDR3 sequence is 17 residues long. Germline values: CDR1 SGHRS, CDR2 YFSETQ. Trimming took 0 bases from V and 5 from J; bases not matched to a gene: 6. CDR3 loop: CASSLATSGGRNNEQFF. The CDR3 nucleotides read TGCGCCAGCAGCTTGGCTACTAGCGGGGGGAGGAACAATGAGCAGTTCTTC.

This chain links TRBV29-1 with TRBJ1-1; D is undetermined. V lost 8 bases and J 5 bases, leaving 18 bases between the germline ends. The CDR3 runs 13 residues. Germline V gene lookup returns CDR1 SQVTM and CDR2 ANQGSEA. CDR3 amino acids: CSTWRASRTEAFF. CDR3 DNA: TGCAGCACTTGGAGAGCAAGTAGGACTGAAGCTTTCTTT.

The genes are TRBV29-1 and TRBJ1-3; no reliable D call. Germline V gene data show CDR1 as SQVTM and CDR2 as ANQGSEA. The V end lost 8 bases, the J end lost 0 bases, and 14 bases lay between the germline ends. CDR3 length equals 14 residues. This CDR3 reads CSPKERFSGNTIYF. The CDR3 coding sequence is TGCAGCCCGAAGGAAAGATTCTCTGGAAACACCATATATTTT.

CDR3 in amino acids: CASSWGGGRSYNEQFF. CDR3 DNA sequence: TGCGCCAGCAGCTGGGGCGGCGGGCGGAGTTACAATGAGCAGTTCTTC. The chain uses TRBV5-1 and TRBJ2-1; D possibly uses TRBD1 or TRBD2 (5 bases each). Trimming took off 3 bases at V and 4 bases at J, with 17 bases between the two ends. Per germline, CDR1 SGHRS and CDR2 YFSETQ. The CDR3 is 16 residues long.

This chain joins TRBV6-5 and TRBJ2-1; 7 bases agree with TRBD1. The germline V gene has CDR1 MNHEY and CDR2 SVGAGI. There are 12 residues in the CDR3. V dropped 6 bases and J dropped 7; count of bases not matched to a gene: 3. The CDR3 reads CASSQTGNEQFF. In DNA, the CDR3 is TGTGCCAGCAGCCAGACAGGGAATGAGCAGTTCTTC.

The V gene is TRBV6-1, the J gene TRBJ2-1; 7 bases are shared with TRBD1. V was clipped by 4 bases and J by 1 base; unmatched bases: 4. The CDR3 has 15 amino acids. Looked up from germline, CDR1 is MNHNS and CDR2 is SASEGT. This chain's CDR3 is CASSVGTASYNEQFF. The CDR3 nucleotides are TGTGCCAGCAGTGTAGGGACAGCTTCCTACAATGAGCAGTTCTTC.

The CDR3 sequence is CASSEALNVYTGELFF. The CDR3 nucleotides are TGTGCCAGCAGTGAAGCGCTTAACGTTTACACCGGGGAGCTGTTTTTT. The V call is TRBV2, the J call TRBJ2-2; D unresolved. Trimming removed 0 bases at V and 3 bases at J, with 11 bases between. Germline assignment: CDR1 SNHLY and CDR2 FYNNEI. The CDR3 is 16 amino acids.

J is TRBJ2-5 and V is TRBV18; TRBD1 agrees at 7 bases. The CDR3 loop spans 17 amino acids. V was clipped by 3 bases and J by 2 bases; unmatched bases: 12. Germline values: CDR1 KGHSH, CDR2 LQKENI. Written as DNA, the CDR3 is TGTGCCAGCTCACCGACTCCCCGGACAGGAGTTCAAGAGACCCAGTACTTC. Its protein product is CASSPTPRTGVQETQYF.